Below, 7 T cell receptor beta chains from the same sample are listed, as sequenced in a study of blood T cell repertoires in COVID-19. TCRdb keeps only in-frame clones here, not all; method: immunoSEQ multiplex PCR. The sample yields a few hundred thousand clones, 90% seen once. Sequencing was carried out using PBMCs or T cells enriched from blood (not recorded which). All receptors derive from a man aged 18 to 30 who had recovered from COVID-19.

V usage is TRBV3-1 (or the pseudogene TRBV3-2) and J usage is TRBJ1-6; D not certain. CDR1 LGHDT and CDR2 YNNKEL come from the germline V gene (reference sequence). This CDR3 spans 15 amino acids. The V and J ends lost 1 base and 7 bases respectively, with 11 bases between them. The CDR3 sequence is CASSQVAVINSPLHF. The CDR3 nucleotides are TGTGCCAGCAGCCAAGTGGCAGTGATCAATTCACCCCTCCACTTT.

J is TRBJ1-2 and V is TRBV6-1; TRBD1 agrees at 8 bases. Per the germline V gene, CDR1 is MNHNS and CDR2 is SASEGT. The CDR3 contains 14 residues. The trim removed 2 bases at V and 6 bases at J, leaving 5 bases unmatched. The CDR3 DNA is TGTGCCAGCAGTGAACTCGGACAGGGTGATGGCTACACCTTC. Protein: CASSELGQGDGYTF.

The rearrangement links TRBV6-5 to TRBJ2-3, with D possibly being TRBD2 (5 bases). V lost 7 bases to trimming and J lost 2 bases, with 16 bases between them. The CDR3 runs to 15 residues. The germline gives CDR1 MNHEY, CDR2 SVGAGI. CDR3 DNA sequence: TGTGCCAGCATAAGGACCGGGGATAACACAGATACGCAGTATTTT. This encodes CASIRTGDNTDTQYF.

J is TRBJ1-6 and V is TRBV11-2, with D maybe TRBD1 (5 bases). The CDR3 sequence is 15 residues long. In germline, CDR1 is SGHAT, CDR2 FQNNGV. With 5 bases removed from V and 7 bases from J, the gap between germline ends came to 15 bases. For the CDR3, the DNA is TGTGCCAGCAGCGCGGGGCCTGAGGGGAATTCACCCCTCCACTTT. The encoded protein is CASSAGPEGNSPLHF.

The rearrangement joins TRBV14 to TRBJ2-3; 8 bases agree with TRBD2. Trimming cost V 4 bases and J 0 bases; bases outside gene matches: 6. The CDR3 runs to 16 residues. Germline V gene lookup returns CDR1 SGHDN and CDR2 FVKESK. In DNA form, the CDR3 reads TGTGCCAGCAGCCTCCTCGCGGGAGGAAGCACAGATACGCAGTATTTT. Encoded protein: CASSLLAGGSTDTQYF.

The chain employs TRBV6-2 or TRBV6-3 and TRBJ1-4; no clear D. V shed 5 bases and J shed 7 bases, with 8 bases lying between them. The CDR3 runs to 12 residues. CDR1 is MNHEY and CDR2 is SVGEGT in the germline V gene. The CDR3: CASSNPSEKLFF. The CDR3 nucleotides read TGTGCCAGCAGTAATCCGAGTGAAAAACTGTTTTTT.

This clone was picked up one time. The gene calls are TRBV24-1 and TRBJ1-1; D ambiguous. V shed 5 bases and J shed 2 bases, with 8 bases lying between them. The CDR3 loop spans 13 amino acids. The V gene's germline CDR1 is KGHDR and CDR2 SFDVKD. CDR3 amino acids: CATSGGSNTEAFF. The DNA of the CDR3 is TGTGCCACCAGTGGAGGGTCCAACACTGAAGCTTTCTTT.